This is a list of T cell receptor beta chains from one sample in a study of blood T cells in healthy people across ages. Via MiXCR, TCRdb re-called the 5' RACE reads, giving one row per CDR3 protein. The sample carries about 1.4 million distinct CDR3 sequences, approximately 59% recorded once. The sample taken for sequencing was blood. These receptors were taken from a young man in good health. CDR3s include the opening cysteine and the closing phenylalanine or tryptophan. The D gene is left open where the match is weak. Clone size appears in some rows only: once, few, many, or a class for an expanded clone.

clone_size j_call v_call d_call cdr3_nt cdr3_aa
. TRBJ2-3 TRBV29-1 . TGCAGCGTTGAACAGGACTTCACAGATACGCAGTATTTT CSVEQDFTDTQYF
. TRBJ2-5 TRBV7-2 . TGTGCCAGCAGCTTACAAGCGGAGAAACAAGAGACCCAGTACTTC CASSLQAEKQETQYF
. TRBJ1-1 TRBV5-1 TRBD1 TGCGCCAGCAAAAACAGGACAGGGAGTTGGACTGAAGCTTTCTTT CASKNRTGSWTEAFF
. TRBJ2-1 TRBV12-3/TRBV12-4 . TGTGCCAGCAGTTCGAGAATCGGAGTTAGCTCCTACAATGAGCAGTTCTTC CASSSRIGVSSYNEQFF
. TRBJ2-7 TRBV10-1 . TGCGCCAGCAGTGAGTCCGGGGACTTTAGTGGTGAGCAGTACTTC CASSESGDFSGEQYF
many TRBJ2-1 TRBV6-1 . TGTGCCAGCCCCTCCGGACTCTTCTACAATGAGCAGTTCTTC CASPSGLFYNEQFF
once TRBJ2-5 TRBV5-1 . TGCGCCAGCAGCTTGGCCAGCATGGTGAAAGAGACCCAGTACTTC CASSLASMVKETQYF
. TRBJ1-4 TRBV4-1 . TGCGCCAGCAGCCTCCTATCTAAGGAAAAACTGTTTTTT CASSLLSKEKLFF
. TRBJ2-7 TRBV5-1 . TGTGCCAGCAGCTTAGTTGGCGCCTCCTCCTACGAGCAGTACTTC CASSLVGASSYEQYF
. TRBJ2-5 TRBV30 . TGTGCCTGGAGGCAGCCTCGGGAAGAGACCCAGTACTTC CAWRQPREETQYF
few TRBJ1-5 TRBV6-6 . TGTGCCAGCAGTCAGTGGGGGAATCAGCCCCAGCATTTT CASSQWGNQPQHF
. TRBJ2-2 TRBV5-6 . TGTGCCAGCAGCAGCTTGGAACAGGCGGCCACCGGGGAGCTGTTTTTT CASSSLEQAATGELFF
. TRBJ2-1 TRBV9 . TGTGCCAGCAGCGTGGGGGGCCGAGGGAATGAGCAGTTCTTC CASSVGGRGNEQFF
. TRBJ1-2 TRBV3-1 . TGTGCCAGCAGCCAAGTTCGAACAGCACCTAACTATGGCTACACCTTC CASSQVRTAPNYGYTF
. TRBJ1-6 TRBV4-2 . TGTGCCAGCAGCCAAGAGAGCGGGGGGGTAATTGATCATGCTTCACCCCTCCACTTT CASSQESGGVIDHASPLHF
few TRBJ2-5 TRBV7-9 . TGTGCCAGCAGCTTTTCACGGCTACCGGCGACCCAGTACTTC CASSFSRLPATQYF
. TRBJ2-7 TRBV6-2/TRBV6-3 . TGTGCCAGCAGTTCGGGACCCCTGGACGTCGGTGAGCAGTACTTC CASSSGPLDVGEQYF
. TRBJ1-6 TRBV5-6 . TGTGCCAGCACCTTAGGGGTGGGGACTTCTAATTCACCCCTCCACTTT CASTLGVGTSNSPLHF
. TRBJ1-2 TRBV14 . TGTGCCAGCAGCCCGGGCGGGATGGACTATGGCTACACCTTC CASSPGGMDYGYTF
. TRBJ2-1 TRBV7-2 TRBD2 TGTGCCAGCAGCTTAGCGGCTAGCGGACCCTACAATGAGCAGTTCTTC CASSLAASGPYNEQFF
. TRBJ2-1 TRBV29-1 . TGCAGCGTTGAAATTGGTCGAAGCTCCTACAATGAGCAGTTCTTC CSVEIGRSSYNEQFF
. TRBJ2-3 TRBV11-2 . TGTGCCAGCAGCCCAGGGTCTTTTTATTCAGATACGCGGTATTTT CASSPGSFYSDTRYF
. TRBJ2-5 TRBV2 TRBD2 TGTGCCAGCAGTGATGAGACTAGCTTGGAGACCCAGTACTTC CASSDETSLETQYF
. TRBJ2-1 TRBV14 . TGTGCCAGCAGCCAAGTCATTTACAATGAGCAGTTCTTC CASSQVIYNEQFF
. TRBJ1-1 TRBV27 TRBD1 TGTGCCAGCAGTTTATTAGCAGGGGGGCAGGCGGCTTTCTTT CASSLLAGGQAAFF
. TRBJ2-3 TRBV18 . TGTGCCAGCTCACCTACACAGAGCACAGATACGCAGTATTTT CASSPTQSTDTQYF
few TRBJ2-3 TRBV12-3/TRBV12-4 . TGTGCCAGCAGTCGGGACGTCCAGGATACGCAGTATTTT CASSRDVQDTQYF
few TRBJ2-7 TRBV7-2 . TGTGCCAGCAGCCCTCTAGCGACAAACTACGAGCAGTACTTC CASSPLATNYEQYF
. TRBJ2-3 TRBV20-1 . TGCAGTGCTAGTAGCCTTAACACAGATACGCAGTATTTT CSASSLNTDTQYF
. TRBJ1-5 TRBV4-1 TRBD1 TGCGCCAGCAGCCAACTGGGGACAGGGTCTCAGCCCCAGCATTTT CASSQLGTGSQPQHF
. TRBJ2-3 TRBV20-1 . TGCAGTGCTAGCGCCCCGGGAGATACGCAGTATTTT CSASAPGDTQYF
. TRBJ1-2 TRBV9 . TGTGTCCCAGCAGGGGCGGGGGACTATGGCTACACCTTC CVPAGAGDYGYTF
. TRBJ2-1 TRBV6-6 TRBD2 TGTGCCAGCAGAACGGGAGCGGGGGGCCACAATGAGCAGTTCTTC CASRTGAGGHNEQFF
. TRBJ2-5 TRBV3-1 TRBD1 TGTGTCAGCAGCCAAGATAACTCGGACAGTAGGGGGCTCCAAGAGACCCAGTACTTC CVSSQDNSDSRGLQETQYF
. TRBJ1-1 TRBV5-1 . TGCGCCAGCAGCTTAGGCCATTCGGATGGATTCGTCACTGAAGCTTTCTTT CASSLGHSDGFVTEAFF
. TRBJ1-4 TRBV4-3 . TGCGCCAGCAGCCGTAATCCCACTTTAGAGTACGGGGGCCCCAGGGAAAAACTGTTTTTT CASSRNPTLEYGGPREKLFF
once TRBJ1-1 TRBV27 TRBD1 TGTGCCAGCAGTTTGGGACAGGGACGGGGCACTGAAGCTTTCTTT CASSLGQGRGTEAFF
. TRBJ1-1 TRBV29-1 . TGCAGTTTCCACCCACAGCTAGAAGCTTTCTTT CSFHPQLEAFF
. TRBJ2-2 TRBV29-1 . TGCAGCGCCGAAGCGGGTACCAACACCGGGGAGTTGTTTTTT CSAEAGTNTGELFF
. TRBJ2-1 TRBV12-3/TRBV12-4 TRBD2 TGTGCCAGCGTCCAGCGGGGGGCCGTCTTTAATGAGCAGTTCTTC CASVQRGAVFNEQFF
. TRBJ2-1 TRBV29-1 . TGCAGCGTTGAAGATCCACAGAGCTCCTACAATGAGCAGTTCTTC CSVEDPQSSYNEQFF
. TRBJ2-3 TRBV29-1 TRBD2 TGCAGCGTTGATCCCTCCATTAGCGGGTGGGGGGATACGCAGTATTTT CSVDPSISGWGDTQYF
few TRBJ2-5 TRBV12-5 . TGTGCTAGTGGTACGGACATGCAAGAGACCCAGTACTTC CASGTDMQETQYF
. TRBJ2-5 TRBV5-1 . TGCGCCAGCAGCTTGTTTCCAGGCCACCAAGAGACCCAGTACTTC CASSLFPGHQETQYF
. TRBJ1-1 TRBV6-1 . TGTGCCAGCAGTTTATACGGAACTAAAGCTTTCTTT CASSLYGTKAFF
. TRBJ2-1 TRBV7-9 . TGTGCCAGCAGCTTAGATCGGTTCCGCAATGAGCAGTTCTTC CASSLDRFRNEQFF
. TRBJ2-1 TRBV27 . TGTGCCAGCAGTTCGAACCCCCTGGATGAGCAGTTCTTC CASSSNPLDEQFF
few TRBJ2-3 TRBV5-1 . TGCGCCAGCAACCGGGGGCGAGAAAGCGCAGATACGCAGTATTTT CASNRGRESADTQYF
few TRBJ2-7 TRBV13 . TGTGCCAGCAGTGGGGCGTCAAGGTCCTACGAGCAGTACTTC CASSGASRSYEQYF
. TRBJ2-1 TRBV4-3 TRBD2 TGCGCCAGCAGCCAAGATCACTTTCGGCTAGCGGATTATGAGCAGTTCTTC CASSQDHFRLADYEQFF
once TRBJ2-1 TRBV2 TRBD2 TGTGCCAGCAGCCCGATAGCGGGAGTCGGTCATGAGCAGTTCTTC CASSPIAGVGHEQFF
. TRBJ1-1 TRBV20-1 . TGCAGTGCTGTGGACACTGACTACATGAACACTGAAGCTTTCTTT CSAVDTDYMNTEAFF
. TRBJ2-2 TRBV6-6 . TGTGCCAACAGTCTCGGACTTCCCGGGGTACGCACCGGGGAGCTGTTTTTT CANSLGLPGVRTGELFF
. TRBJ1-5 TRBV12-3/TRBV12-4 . TGTGCCAGCAGTGGGGTCTATAGCAATCAGCCCCAGCATTTT CASSGVYSNQPQHF